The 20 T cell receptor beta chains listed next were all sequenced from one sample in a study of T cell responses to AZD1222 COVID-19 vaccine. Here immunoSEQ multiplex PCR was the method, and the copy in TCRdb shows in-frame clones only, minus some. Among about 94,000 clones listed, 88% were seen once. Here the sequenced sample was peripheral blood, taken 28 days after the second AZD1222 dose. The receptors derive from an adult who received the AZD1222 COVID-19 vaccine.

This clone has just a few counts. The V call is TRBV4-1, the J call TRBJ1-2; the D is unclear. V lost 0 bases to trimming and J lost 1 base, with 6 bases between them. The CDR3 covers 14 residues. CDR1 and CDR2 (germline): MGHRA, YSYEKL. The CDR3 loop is CASSQEPVNYGYTF. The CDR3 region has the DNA TGCGCCAGCAGCCAAGAACCCGTTAACTATGGCTACACCTTC.

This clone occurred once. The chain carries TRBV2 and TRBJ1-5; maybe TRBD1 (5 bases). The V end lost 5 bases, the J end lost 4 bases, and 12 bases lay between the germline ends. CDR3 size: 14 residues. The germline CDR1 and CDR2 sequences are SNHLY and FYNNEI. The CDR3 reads CASSPRRTNQPQHF. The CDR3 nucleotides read TGTGCCAGCAGTCCCAGACGGACAAATCAGCCCCAGCATTTT.

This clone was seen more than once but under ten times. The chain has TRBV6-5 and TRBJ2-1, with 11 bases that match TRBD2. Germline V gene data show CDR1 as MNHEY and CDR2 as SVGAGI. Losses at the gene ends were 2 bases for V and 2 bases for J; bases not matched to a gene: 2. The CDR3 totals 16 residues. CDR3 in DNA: TGTGCCAGCAGTTACGGGACTAGCGGAGCCTACAATGAGCAGTTCTTC. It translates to CASSYGTSGAYNEQFF.

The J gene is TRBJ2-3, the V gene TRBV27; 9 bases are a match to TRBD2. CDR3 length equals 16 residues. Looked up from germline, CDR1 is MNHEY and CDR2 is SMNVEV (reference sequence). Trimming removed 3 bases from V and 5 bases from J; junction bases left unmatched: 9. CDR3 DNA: TGTGCCAGCAGTTTGATTGCGGGAGGGAGGGGAGATACGCAGTATTTT. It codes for CASSLIAGGRGDTQYF.

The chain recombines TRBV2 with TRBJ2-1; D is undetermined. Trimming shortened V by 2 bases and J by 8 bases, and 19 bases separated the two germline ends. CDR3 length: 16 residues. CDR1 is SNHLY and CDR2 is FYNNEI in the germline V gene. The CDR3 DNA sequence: TGTGCCAGCAGTGAAAAAGGTAGCTGGCTTTACCATGAGCAGTTCTTC. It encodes CASSEKGSWLYHEQFF.

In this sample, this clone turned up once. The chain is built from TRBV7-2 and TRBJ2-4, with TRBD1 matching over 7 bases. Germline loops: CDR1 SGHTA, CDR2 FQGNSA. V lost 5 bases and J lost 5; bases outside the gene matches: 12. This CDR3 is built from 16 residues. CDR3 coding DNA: TGTGCCAGCAGCCGTTCAGGGGGAACCCGTGAAAACATTCAGTACTTC. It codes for CASSRSGGTRENIQYF.

CDR3 bases: TGCGCCAGCAGCTTGGGAGCGGGATTGGATACGCAGTATTTT. It yields the protein CASSLGAGLDTQYF. The V gene is TRBV5-1, the J gene TRBJ2-3; 7 bases map to TRBD2. The CDR3 is 14 residues long. The V gene's germline CDR1 is SGHRS and CDR2 YFSETQ. V was clipped by 0 bases and J by 6 bases; unmatched bases: 4.

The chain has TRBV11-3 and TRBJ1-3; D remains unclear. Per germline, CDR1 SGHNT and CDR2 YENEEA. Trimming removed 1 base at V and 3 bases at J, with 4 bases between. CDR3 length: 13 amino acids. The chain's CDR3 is CASSLVLGNTIYF. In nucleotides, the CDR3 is TGTGCCAGCAGCTTAGTGCTTGGAAACACCATATATTTT.

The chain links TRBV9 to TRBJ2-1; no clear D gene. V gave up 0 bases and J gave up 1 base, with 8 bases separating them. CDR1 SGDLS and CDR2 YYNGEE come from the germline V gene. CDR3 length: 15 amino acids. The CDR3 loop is CASSVEGKSYNEQFF. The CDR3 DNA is TGTGCCAGCAGCGTAGAGGGTAAGTCCTACAATGAGCAGTTCTTC.

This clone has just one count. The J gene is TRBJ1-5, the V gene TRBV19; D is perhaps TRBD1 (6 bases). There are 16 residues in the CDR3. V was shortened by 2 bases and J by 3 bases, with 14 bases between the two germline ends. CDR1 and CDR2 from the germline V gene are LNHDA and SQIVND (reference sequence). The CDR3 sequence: CASSIKPRDTNQPQHF. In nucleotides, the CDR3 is TGTGCCAGTAGTATAAAACCTCGGGACACCAATCAGCCCCAGCATTTT.

CDR3 sequence: CASGREFNEKLFF. CDR3 nucleotide sequence: TGTGCCAGCGGGAGGGAGTTTAATGAAAAACTGTTTTTT. J is TRBJ1-4 and V is TRBV7-8; the D is unclear. The CDR3 covers 13 residues. Trimming took off 8 bases at V and 4 bases at J, with 11 bases between the two ends. Germline V gives CDR1 SGHVS, CDR2 FQNEAQ.

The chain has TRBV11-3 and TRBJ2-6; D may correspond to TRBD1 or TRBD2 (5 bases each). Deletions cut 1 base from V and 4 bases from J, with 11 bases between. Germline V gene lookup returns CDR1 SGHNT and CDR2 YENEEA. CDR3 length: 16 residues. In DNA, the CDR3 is TGTGCCAGCAGCTTAGTTCTGGGACCCGGGGCCAACGTCCTGACTTTC. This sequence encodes CASSLVLGPGANVLTF. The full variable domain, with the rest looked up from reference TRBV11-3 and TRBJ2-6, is EAGVVQSPRYKIIEKKQPVAFWCNPISGHNTLYWYLQNLGQGPELLIRYENEEAVDDSQLPKDRFSAERLKGVDSTLKIQPAELGDSAVYLCASSLVLGPGANVLTFGAGSRLTVL.

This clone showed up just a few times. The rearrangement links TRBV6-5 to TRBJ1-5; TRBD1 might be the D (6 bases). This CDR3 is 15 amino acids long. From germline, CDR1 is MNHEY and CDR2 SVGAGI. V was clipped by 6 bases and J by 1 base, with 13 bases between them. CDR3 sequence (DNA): TGTGCCAGCAGCCAGACAGGTAACAGCAATCAGCCCCAGCATTTT. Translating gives CASSQTGNSNQPQHF.

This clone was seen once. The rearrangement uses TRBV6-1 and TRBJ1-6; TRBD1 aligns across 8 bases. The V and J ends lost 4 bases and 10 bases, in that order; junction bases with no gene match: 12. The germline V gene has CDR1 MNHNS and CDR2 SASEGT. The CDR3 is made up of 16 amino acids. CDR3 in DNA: TGTGCCAGCAGTGGCCAACTGACAGGGGTTGGGTCACCCCTCCACTTT. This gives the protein CASSGQLTGVGSPLHF.

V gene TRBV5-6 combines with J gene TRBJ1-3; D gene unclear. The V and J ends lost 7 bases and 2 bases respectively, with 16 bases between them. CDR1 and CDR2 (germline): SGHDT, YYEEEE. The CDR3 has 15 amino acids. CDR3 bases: TGTGCCAGCTCACGGGCCCTTAGGGCTGGAAACACCATATATTTT. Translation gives CASSRALRAGNTIYF.

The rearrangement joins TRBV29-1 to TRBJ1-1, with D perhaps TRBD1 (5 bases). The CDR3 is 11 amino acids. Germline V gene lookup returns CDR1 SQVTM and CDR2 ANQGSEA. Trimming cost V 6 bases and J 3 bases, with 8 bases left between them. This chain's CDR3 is CSVTVDTEAFF. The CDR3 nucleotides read TGCAGCGTGACAGTGGACACTGAAGCTTTCTTT.

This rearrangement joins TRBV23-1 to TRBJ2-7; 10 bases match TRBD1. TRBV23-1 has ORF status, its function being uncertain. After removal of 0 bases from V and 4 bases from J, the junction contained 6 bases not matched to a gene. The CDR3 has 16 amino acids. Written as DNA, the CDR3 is TGCGCCAGCAGTCAATCGCCGGACAGGGGGATTTACGAGCAGTACTTC. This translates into CASSQSPDRGIYEQYF.

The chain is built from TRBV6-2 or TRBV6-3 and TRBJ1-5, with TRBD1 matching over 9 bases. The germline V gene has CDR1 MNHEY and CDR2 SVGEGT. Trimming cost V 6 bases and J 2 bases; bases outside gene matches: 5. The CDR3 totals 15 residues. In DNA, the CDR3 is TGTGCCAGCAGCTCTGGGGACAGGGGCAATCAGCCCCAGCATTTT. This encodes CASSSGDRGNQPQHF.

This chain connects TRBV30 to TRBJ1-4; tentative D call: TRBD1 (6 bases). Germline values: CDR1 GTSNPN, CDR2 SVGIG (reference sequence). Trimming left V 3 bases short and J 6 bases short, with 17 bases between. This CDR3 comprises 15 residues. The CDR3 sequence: CAWSGGRGGYEKLFF. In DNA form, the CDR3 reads TGTGCCTGGAGCGGGGGCAGGGGTGGGTATGAAAAACTGTTTTTT.

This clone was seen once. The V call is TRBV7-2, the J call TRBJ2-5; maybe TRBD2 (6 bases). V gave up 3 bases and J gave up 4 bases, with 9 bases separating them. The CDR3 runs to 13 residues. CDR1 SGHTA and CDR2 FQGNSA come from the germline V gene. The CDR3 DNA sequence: TGTGCCAGCAGCTTCGGGAGCATAGAGACCCAGTACTTC. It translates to CASSFGSIETQYF.